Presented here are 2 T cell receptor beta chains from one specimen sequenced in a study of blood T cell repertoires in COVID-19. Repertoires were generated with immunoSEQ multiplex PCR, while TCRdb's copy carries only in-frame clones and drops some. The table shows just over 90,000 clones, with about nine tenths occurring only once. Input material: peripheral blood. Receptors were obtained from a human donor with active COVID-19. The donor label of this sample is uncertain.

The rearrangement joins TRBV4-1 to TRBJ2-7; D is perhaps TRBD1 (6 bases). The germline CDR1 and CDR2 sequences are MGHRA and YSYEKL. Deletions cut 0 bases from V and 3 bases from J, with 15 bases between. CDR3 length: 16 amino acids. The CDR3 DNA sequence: TGCGCCAGCAGCCAAGATTCTGGGACACCAAACTACGAGCAGTACTTC. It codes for CASSQDSGTPNYEQYF.

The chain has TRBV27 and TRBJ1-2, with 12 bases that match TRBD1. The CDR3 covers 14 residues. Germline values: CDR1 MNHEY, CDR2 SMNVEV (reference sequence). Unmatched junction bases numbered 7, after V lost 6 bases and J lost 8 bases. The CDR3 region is CASRPGQGAWGYTF. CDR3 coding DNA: TGTGCCAGCAGGCCGGGACAGGGGGCGTGGGGCTACACCTTC.